This T cell receptor beta chain was sequenced in a study of shared clonotypes between healthy human individuals. The study, taken as a whole, reports: It was the non-shared clonotypes that had lower generation probabilities than clonotypes shared by all four donors.

This CDR3 region has 17 residues. Trimming pared 6 bases from V and 3 bases from J, leaving 20 bases between. Per germline, CDR1 ENHRY and CDR2 SYGVKD. For this clone: Its target is unknown.

Authors' methods: Junction-only sequences without quality scores were provided by ImmunoSEQ, so filtering was different. Data came from immunoSEQ multiplex PCR; TCRdb stores just in-frame clones and leaves some out. V, J and clone size reflect that table, while D and trimming were determined from the DNA. The sample carries roughly 2.5 million clones, about 92% recorded once. Every donor, a Caucasian adult, lived in Nashville, Tennessee. Subsets obtained from CD4+ cells comprised CD45RA+ naive and CD45RA-negative memory cells. Source material: naive CD4+ T cells sorted from blood. This sample's subset: CD45RA+ positively selected. The receptor was derived from a man aged 18 to 30 in good health. This chain joins TRBV10-3 and TRBJ2-2, with a weak D call TRBD2 (6 bases). CDR3 nucleotides: TGTGCCATCAGATGGGGGGATTGGGGCCGGGACACCGGGGAGCTGTTTTTT. Translation: CAIRWGDWGRDTGELFF.